This TCR beta chain was captured by sequencing in a study of human T cells and chemical hapten exposure. Overall study context: Patches that contained 0.01% DPC were applied to the upper back and read at 6 days.

TCRdb re-called the RACE reads with MiXCR, one entry per CDR3 protein. This table holds about 120,000 distinct CDR3 sequences, roughly 14% found once. This clonotype showed up many times. V was cut by 8 bases and J by 8 bases, with 9 bases left in between. Germline V gives CDR1 MNHEY, CDR2 SVGAGI. This CDR3 spans 11 amino acids. Described time point: pre-sensitization, week 0. Noted treatment: therapeutic diphenylcyclopropenone sensitization with weekly scalp DPC. The gene calls are TRBV6-5 and TRBJ1-4, with unresolved D. This specimen consisted of whole blood, obtained in connection with sensitization to the hapten diphenylcyclopropenone (DPC). The TCR was taken from a woman aged 18-29 years with alopecia areata. Some clones in this sample may be carry-over from other donors' samples. The CDR3 is CASSSGEKLFF. Here the CDR3 DNA reads TGTGCCAGCTCGAGTGGGGAAAAACTGTTTTTT.